The following is a T cell receptor beta chain sequence with its context. Its antigen is still unknown. The CDR3 does not end in the conserved phenylalanine or tryptophan, so this is likely a read error. The record originates from a study of metastatic and nonmetastatic thyroid tumors. Study-level background: Repertoires from malignant and benign thyroid patients were compared across blood and tumor or nodule tissue. Study observations and caveats: Reports indicated that malignant thyroid tumors showed significantly higher TCR beta diversity than benign nodules did, in blood and tumor.

The germline V gene encodes CDR1 ENHRY and CDR2 SYGVKD. Deletions cut 0 bases from V and 8 bases from J, with 23 bases between. The CDR3 covers 18 residues. TCRdb re-analyzed the PCR reads through MiXCR. Of roughly 19,000 clones listed, about 20% were seen once; the top ten hold about 10%. Each patient came to thyroid surgery without any prior treatment (of any kind). Sequences were obtained from tumor tissue. The TCR sequence derives from a male donor with papillary thyroid cancer or a benign thyroid nodule (not recorded which). Some clones in this sample may be carry-over from other donors' samples. The chain has TRBV10-3 and TRBJ1-5; D is uncertain. Written as DNA, the CDR3 is TGTGCCATCAGTGAGTCGATAGTTCCGGGTTTCGGCATTGAGCCCCAGCATGTT. It translates to CAISESIVPGFGIEPQHV.